One and the same sample provided the 10 T cell receptor beta chains below, sequenced in a study of T-cell memory formation after mild COVID-19. Each CDR3 protein gets one entry after TCRdb re-called the 5' RACE reads with MiXCR. The data show 200,000 to 300,000 distinct CDR3 sequences, 15% to 20% seen once. Sequencing was performed on PBMCs or a T cell subset sorted from them (not recorded which). These receptors were obtained from a man aged 18-30 years who had mild COVID-19 (a few samples of this study predate the infection). Cell type and time point are not known.

This clonotype was seen a few times. The chain couples TRBV29-1 to TRBJ2-5; 13 bases align to TRBD2. The germline CDR1 and CDR2 sequences are SQVTM and ANQGSEA. This CDR3 spans 15 amino acids. V shed 7 bases, J shed 5 bases, and the junction held 10 bases outside the gene matches. CDR3 residues: CSAPPLAGGAETQYF. The DNA for the CDR3 is TGCAGCGCTCCGCCACTAGCGGGGGGGGCTGAGACCCAGTACTTC.

The chain uses TRBV24-1 and TRBJ2-3, with D perhaps matching TRBD2 (6 bases). Germline V CDR1 and CDR2: KGHDR, SFDVKD. The CDR3 spans 16 residues. Trimming took off 3 bases at V and 0 bases at J, with 12 bases between the two ends. The DNA of the CDR3 is TGTGCCACCAGTGATGGGGCGGGGCTTAGCACAGATACGCAGTATTTT. It codes for CATSDGAGLSTDTQYF.

V is TRBV7-9 and J is TRBJ2-5; possible D gene TRBD2, 5 bases. The CDR3 contains 14 residues. Germline-derived CDR1 and CDR2 are SEHNR and FQNEAQ (reference sequence). The ends were cut back, 7 bases at V and 5 bases at J, with 17 bases in the middle. The CDR3 region is CASTPDLALETQYF. The DNA for the CDR3 is TGTGCCAGCACCCCGGATCTAGCTTTGGAGACCCAGTACTTC.

This clonotype was detected a few times. CDR3 nucleotide sequence: TGCGCCAGCAGCCAATCACTCGGGAAGGGGGCTGAAGCTTTCTTT. It codes for CASSQSLGKGAEAFF. This chain uses TRBV4-1 with TRBJ1-1; perhaps TRBD1 as D (6 bases). V lost 2 bases and J 6 bases, leaving 16 bases between the germline ends. This CDR3 comprises 15 residues. Looked up from germline, CDR1 is MGHRA and CDR2 is YSYEKL.

This clonotype has more than one count but fewer than ten. This sequence joins TRBV29-1 and TRBJ1-1; D gene uncertain. With 4 bases removed from V and 2 bases from J, the gap between germline ends came to 5 bases. The germline V gene encodes CDR1 SQVTM and CDR2 ANQGSEA. The CDR3 runs 11 residues. The CDR3 DNA is TGCAGCGTTGGGTTAAACACTGAAGCTTTCTTT. Translating gives CSVGLNTEAFF. Full variable domain (missing parts from reference TRBV29-1 and TRBJ1-1): SAVISQKPSRDICQRGTSLTIQCQVDSQVTMMFWYRQQPGQSLTLIATANQGSEATYESGFVIDKFPISRPNLTFSTLTVSNMSPEDSSIYLCSVGLNTEAFFGQGTRLTVV.

The chain uses TRBV6-1 and TRBJ2-7, with a tentative D call TRBD1 (5 bases). CDR3 length: 10 residues. V was clipped by 10 bases and J by 3 bases, with 7 bases between them. Germline V gene lookup returns CDR1 MNHNS and CDR2 SASEGT. CDR3 DNA sequence: TGTGCCACCAGGGACTACGAGCAGTACGTC. Translating it yields CATRDYEQYV.

This clonotype was observed a few times. The V gene is TRBV20-1, the J gene TRBJ1-2; 9 positions agree with TRBD1. With 4 bases clipped from V and 8 bases from J, the junction kept 11 bases outside the gene matches. The germline gives CDR1 DFQATT, CDR2 SNEGSKA (reference sequence). This CDR3 spans 14 amino acids. CDR3 DNA sequence: TGCAGTGCTATACCGGGACAGGGCGCTAGCGGCTACACCTTC. This codes for CSAIPGQGASGYTF.

V is TRBV12-3 or TRBV12-4 and J is TRBJ1-5; D remains unclear. Trimming removed 3 bases from V and 5 bases from J, with 11 bases in between. The CDR3 runs to 14 residues. The CDR3 spells CASSLGWGDQPQHF. The CDR3 DNA follows: TGTGCCAGCAGTTTGGGTTGGGGAGATCAGCCCCAGCATTTT.

V is TRBV5-1 and J is TRBJ2-3, with 9 bases that match TRBD1. The ends lost 4 bases at V and 3 bases at J; junction bases unmatched: 3. CDR1 is SGHRS, CDR2 YFSETQ, per germline. The length of the CDR3 is 14 residues. CDR3 sequence (DNA): TGCGCCAGCAGCACCGACAGGGGGACAGATACGCAGTATTTT. This encodes CASSTDRGTDTQYF.

This clonotype has a handful of counts. The rearrangement links TRBV29-1 to TRBJ2-3; D remains unclear. Per the germline V gene, CDR1 is SQVTM and CDR2 is ANQGSEA. Trimming shortened V by 0 bases and J by 5 bases, and 9 bases separated the two germline ends. This CDR3 contains 13 residues. In nucleotides, the CDR3 is TGCAGCGTTGAAGAAGTGCGGAGAGATACGCAGTATTTT. It yields the protein CSVEEVRRDTQYF.